This note documents a single T cell receptor beta chain sequence. Its antigen remains unidentified. Here immunoSEQ multiplex PCR was the method, and the copy in TCRdb shows in-frame clones only, minus some. In the table there are more than 9,500 clones, nearly 80% of which are singletons. The entry originates in a study of follicular helper T cells after annual influenza vaccination. The study, taken as a whole, reports: Plasmablast frequency change correlated with clonality change in ICOS+CD38+ cTfh.

Trimming at V came to 6 bases and at J to 2 bases, leaving 6 bases not matched to a gene. This CDR3 has 14 residues. Germline loops: CDR1 SNHLY, CDR2 FYNNEI. Documented time point: 2015-2016 season, pre-vaccination. Sorted cTfh were non-naive CD4+CXCR5+PD-1+, either ICOS+CD38+ or ICOS-CD38-. Sequenced material: CXCR5+ CD38- circulating T follicular helper cells from blood, taken on the day of influenza vaccination. Stated subset: circulating Tfh, non-naive CD4+CXCR5+PD-1+ (ICOS+CD38+ or ICOS-CD38-). The TCR originated in an adult who received the influenza vaccine. V and J are TRBV2 and TRBJ2-7; 8 positions agree with TRBD1. As DNA, the CDR3 is TGTGCCAGCAGAGACAGGGGCCTAACCTACGAGCAGTACTTC. This translates into CASRDRGLTYEQYF.